The rows below give T cell receptor beta chains drawn from one sample of a study of identical twins. TCRdb ran MiXCR on the 5' RACE reads and lists one entry per CDR3 protein. The data contain about 920,000 distinct CDR3 sequences, approximately 13% of them singletons. These data are also associated with another study on yellow fever vaccine responses in identical twins.

Sequenced input: PBMCs. These receptors all stem from a young woman in good health. The CDR3 runs from the conserved cysteine through the conserved F or W. A D gene is named only where the DNA matches it firmly. The size of a clone is reported for some rows only, either as once, few or many, or as a class for expanded clones.

many	-	TRBJ1-4	TRBV18	CASSLQDNEKLFF	TGTGCCAGCTCACTACAGGATAATGAAAAACTGTTTTTT
many	-	TRBJ2-7	TRBV29-1	CSALDGLDSYEQYF	TGCAGCGCCCTTGACGGATTGGACTCCTACGAGCAGTACTTC
few	TRBD2	TRBJ2-2	TRBV4-1	CASSQDRTSGTNTGELFF	TGCGCCAGCAGCCAAGATAGGACTAGCGGCACGAACACCGGGGAGCTGTTTTTT
few	-	TRBJ2-2	TRBV6-5	CASSYSFSGGGELFF	TGTGCCAGCAGTTACTCGTTTTCTGGGGGCGGGGAGCTGTTTTTT
few	TRBD2	TRBJ2-1	TRBV24-1	CATSTRLAGAYNEQFF	TGTGCCACCAGCACCAGACTAGCGGGGGCATACAATGAGCAGTTCTTC
few	TRBD2	TRBJ2-1	TRBV7-8	CASSLRGGLAGYWEQFF	TGTGCCAGCAGCTTACGTGGGGGACTAGCGGGGTATTGGGAGCAGTTCTTC
few	-	TRBJ2-7	TRBV6-4	CASSDAGGEQYF	TGTGCCAGCAGTGACGCTGGTGGCGAGCAGTACTTC
-	TRBD2	TRBJ2-3	TRBV13	CASSPGSGTRTDTQYF	TGTGCCAGCAGCCCCGGAAGCGGGACCCGCACAGATACGCAGTATTTT
few	TRBD1	TRBJ2-2	TRBV5-1	CASSLRTGEVTGELFF	TGCGCCAGCAGCCTACGGACAGGCGAGGTGACCGGGGAGCTGTTTTTT
few	-	TRBJ2-3	TRBV20-1	CSALWGGTDTQYF	TGCAGTGCCCTCTGGGGTGGCACAGATACGCAGTATTTT
-	TRBD2	TRBJ2-7	TRBV27	CASSSAGAEYEQYF	TGTGCCAGCAGTTCAGCGGGAGCCGAATACGAGCAGTACTTC
-	-	TRBJ2-7	TRBV5-6	CASSPRLGVLGGERWYEQYF	TGTGCCAGCAGCCCAAGGCTCGGAGTTCTTGGCGGCGAGCGCTGGTACGAGCAGTACTTC
few	-	TRBJ2-1	TRBV7-6	CASSSPTRGHEQFF	TGTGCCAGCAGCTCCCCGACCAGGGGCCATGAGCAGTTCTTC
-	-	TRBJ1-2	TRBV9	CASSVDHDGANYGYTF	TGTGCCAGCAGCGTAGACCACGACGGGGCTAACTATGGCTACACCTTC
-	TRBD2	TRBJ2-3	TRBV14	CASSTRTGGLRTDTQYF	TGTGCCAGCAGCACCCGAACGGGGGGACTTCGCACAGATACGCAGTATTTT
-	TRBD1	TRBJ2-3	TRBV29-1	CSGSGQGAADTQYF	TGCAGCGGATCCGGACAGGGGGCGGCAGATACGCAGTATTTT
many	-	TRBJ2-7	TRBV29-1	CSVYYDYEQYF	TGCAGCGTTTACTATGACTACGAGCAGTACTTC
few	-	TRBJ2-1	TRBV28	CASSLVGRSLSYNEQFF	TGTGCCAGCAGTTTAGTAGGCAGGTCGCTCTCCTACAATGAGCAGTTCTTC
-	-	TRBJ2-5	TRBV10-3	CAISESPNQETQYF	TGTGCCATCAGTGAGTCGCCCAACCAAGAGACCCAGTACTTC
few	TRBD2	TRBJ2-1	TRBV7-9	CASSPFSGGTDNEQFF	TGTGCCAGCAGCCCTTTTAGCGGGGGGACTGACAATGAGCAGTTCTTC
few	-	TRBJ2-1	TRBV28	CASSPRGMVGNEQFF	TGTGCCAGCAGCCCCCGGGGAATGGTAGGCAATGAGCAGTTCTTC
few	TRBD2	TRBJ2-3	TRBV5-1	CASSFGLAPSTDTQYF	TGCGCCAGCAGCTTCGGACTAGCCCCTAGCACAGATACGCAGTATTTT
few	TRBD2	TRBJ2-1	TRBV7-3	CASSLNPGLAGVPGNEQFF	TGTGCCAGCAGCTTAAATCCCGGACTAGCGGGAGTACCCGGCAATGAGCAGTTCTTC
many	-	TRBJ2-1	TRBV7-6	CASSLIRPETYNEQFF	TGTGCCAGCAGCTTAATCCGGCCCGAGACCTACAATGAGCAGTTCTTC
-	-	TRBJ2-5	TRBV7-8	CASSLVGFPQETQYF	TGTGCCAGCAGCTTAGTGGGGTTCCCCCAAGAGACCCAGTACTTC
-	-	TRBJ2-1	TRBV11-2	CASSLEAGVNEQFF	TGTGCCAGCAGCTTAGAGGCCGGGGTCAATGAGCAGTTCTTC
-	TRBD1	TRBJ2-5	TRBV5-1	CASTPEPGDRARRETQYF	TGCGCCAGCACCCCAGAGCCCGGGGACAGGGCGCGGCGAGAGACCCAGTACTTC
-	-	TRBJ2-2	TRBV14	CASSQVWTGELFF	TGTGCCAGCAGCCAAGTTTGGACCGGGGAGCTGTTTTTT
few	TRBD2	TRBJ2-3	TRBV27	CASTPGLAGRTDTQYF	TGTGCCAGCACTCCGGGACTAGCGGGACGCACAGATACGCAGTATTTT
many	-	TRBJ2-3	TRBV28	CASSSRLSDTQYF	TGTGCCAGCAGTTCAAGGCTGTCAGATACGCAGTATTTT
many	-	TRBJ2-3	TRBV20-1	CSAKGPGGQDTQYF	TGCAGTGCTAAGGGGCCGGGGGGCCAAGATACGCAGTATTTT
few	-	TRBJ2-1	TRBV5-1	CASREIRGADEQFF	TGCGCCAGCAGGGAAATCAGGGGCGCGGATGAGCAGTTCTTC
few	-	TRBJ1-5	TRBV19	CASSGAGSSNQPQHF	TGTGCCAGTAGTGGGGCAGGGAGTTCCAATCAGCCCCAGCATTTT
few	-	TRBJ2-4	TRBV6-1	CASTGRGGAKNIQYF	TGTGCCAGCACCGGCCGCGGAGGCGCCAAAAACATTCAGTACTTC
-	TRBD1	TRBJ2-6	TRBV20-1	CSAQPTGLKPGANVLTF	TGCAGTGCTCAGCCGACAGGGCTTAAACCTGGGGCCAACGTCCTGACTTTC
-	-	TRBJ2-7	TRBV7-9	CASSTKTGTYEQYF	TGTGCCAGCAGCACGAAGACAGGCACCTACGAGCAGTACTTC
many	TRBD1	TRBJ2-2	TRBV18	CASSPRTGGDGELFF	TGTGCCAGCTCACCCCGGACAGGGGGTGACGGGGAGCTGTTTTTT
-	TRBD2	TRBJ2-3	TRBV20-1	CSARPRTSGGPITDTQYF	TGCAGTGCTAGGCCCCGGACTAGCGGGGGGCCTATCACAGATACGCAGTATTTT
few	-	TRBJ2-7	TRBV7-6	CASSLGGAPSYEQYF	TGTGCCAGCAGCTTAGGGGGAGCCCCCTCCTACGAGCAGTACTTC
-	-	TRBJ2-3	TRBV5-5	CASSLPGKYTDTQYF	TGTGCCAGCAGCTTGCCGGGGAAATACACAGATACGCAGTATTTT
few	-	TRBJ1-6	TRBV1	CTSSPRDRVNSPLHF	TGCACCAGCAGCCCCCGGGACAGGGTGAATTCACCCCTCCACTTT
many	TRBD2	TRBJ2-2	TRBV2	CASSETSSGELFF	TGTGCCAGCAGTGAGACTAGCTCCGGGGAGCTGTTTTTT